This T cell receptor (beta chain) was identified in a study of blood T cell repertoires in COVID-19. About the study: Specimens from acute and convalescent COVID-19 originated in the United States, Italy and Spain. Sources were T cells, B-cell-depleted T cells, or PBMCs; the material itself was cDNA or gDNA.

Sequencing was performed with immunoSEQ multiplex PCR; in TCRdb, only in-frame clones are kept and a portion is missing. In the table there are fewer than 110,000 clones, more than 70% of which are singletons. This CDR3 region has 15 residues. CDR1 is LNHNV and CDR2 is YYDKDF in the germline V gene (reference sequence). Trimming left V 0 bases short and J 1 base short, with 9 bases between. Worth noting for this clone: Other DNA sequences in this sample translate to the same CDR3.

The sample consisted of peripheral blood. This chain joins TRBV15 and TRBJ1-1; D unclear. The sequence came from a man between 65 and 85 years old with acute or convalescent COVID-19. CDR3 loop: CATSRDLAGNTEAFF. For the CDR3, the DNA is TGTGCCACCAGCAGAGATCTAGCCGGGAACACTGAAGCTTTCTTT.